This TCR beta chain was sequenced during a study of identical twins. TCRdb re-called the 5' RACE reads through MiXCR, storing one row per CDR3 protein. The sample carries approximately 670,000 distinct CDR3 sequences, roughly 6.2% recorded once. With 5 bases removed from V and 10 bases from J, the gap between germline ends came to 18 bases. This CDR3 is 14 amino acids long. Germline assignment: CDR1 DFQATT and CDR2 SNEGSKA (reference sequence). Sequencing was done on a sample of naive T cells sorted from blood. This TCR was sampled from a man between 18 and 29 years old in good health. The chain carries TRBV20-1 and TRBJ1-6, with D tentatively TRBD1 (6 bases). The CDR3: CSAPRGRLDSPLHF. The CDR3 bases are TGCAGTGCTCCCAGGGGCAGGCTCGACTCACCCCTCCACTTT.